A single sample is the source of the 3 T cell receptor beta chains below, sequenced in a study of preoperative IRX-2 immunotherapy in early breast cancer. Assay used: immunoSEQ multiplex PCR; TCRdb lists only in-frame clones, some missing. The repertoire has some 19,000 clones, 70% to 90% of them found once; the top ten carry approximately 1%. Treatment given: preoperative locoregional IRX-2 cytokine immunotherapy. The specimen was lymph node tissue, collected after IRX-2 immunotherapy. The source of these receptors is a human donor with breast cancer.

This clone has a handful of counts. The CDR3 region has the DNA TGTGCCAGCTCACCAGATCCAATTGGGGACGAGCAGTACTTC. Translating it yields CASSPDPIGDEQYF. The chain uses TRBV18 and TRBJ2-7; unclear D gene. Trimming took off 2 bases at V and 5 bases at J, with 13 bases between the two ends. CDR1 KGHSH and CDR2 LQKENI come from the germline V gene. The CDR3 has 14 amino acids.

This chain connects TRBV10-2 to TRBJ1-1; D gene ambiguous. V was shortened by 2 bases and J by 1 base, with 5 bases between the two germline ends. The CDR3 length is 13 residues. CDR1 is WSHSY and CDR2 is SAAADI in the germline V gene. CDR3 amino acids: CASSELPNTEAFF. The CDR3, as DNA: TGCGCCAGCAGTGAGCTACCGAACACTGAAGCTTTCTTT.

The CDR3 is CASSQESAGGRAEAFF. DNA of the CDR3: TGCGCCAGCAGCCAAGAGTCGGCAGGGGGCAGGGCTGAAGCTTTCTTT. The V gene is TRBV4-1, the J gene TRBJ1-1; 8 bases line up with TRBD1. Germline CDR1 is MGHRA and CDR2 is YSYEKL. The CDR3 extends over 16 amino acids. With V trimmed by 0 bases and J by 6 bases, 9 bases remained unmatched.